These 20 T cell receptor beta chains came from one sample sequenced in a study of early T cells in non-severe SARS-CoV-2 infection. MiXCR was run by TCRdb on the 5' RACE reads, yielding one entry per CDR3 protein. This sample has 50,000 to 75,000 distinct CDR3 sequences; approximately 9.2% occur once, and the top ten carry around an eighth. The sequencing used whole blood, collected at baseline. The receptor source for this set is an adult who was a healthcare worker with PCR-confirmed SARS-CoV-2 infection or an uninfected control (not recorded which).

The J gene is TRBJ2-1, the V gene TRBV5-1, with D perhaps given as TRBD1 or TRBD2 (6 bases each). Germline CDR1 SGHRS, CDR2 YFSETQ. The CDR3 contains 18 residues. The ends were cut back, 1 base at V and 5 bases at J, with 22 bases in the middle. CDR3 protein: CASSLTPSTGLPDNEQFF. The CDR3 DNA reads as TGCGCCAGCAGCTTGACCCCCTCGACAGGACTACCCGACAATGAGCAGTTCTTC.

The CDR3 loop is CASSPRKETQYF. CDR3 sequence (DNA): TGTGCCAGCAGCCCCCGAAAAGAGACCCAGTACTTC. The chain couples TRBV7-6 to TRBJ2-5; D unclear. Germline CDR1 SGHVS, CDR2 FNYEAQ. V lost 5 bases, J lost 3 bases, and 7 bases lay in between. The CDR3 has 12 amino acids.

This clonotype appeared many times. The V gene is TRBV20-1, the J gene TRBJ1-6; D uncertain. Germline-derived CDR1 and CDR2 are DFQATT and SNEGSKA (reference sequence). This CDR3 is 12 amino acids long. Trimming pared 1 base from V and 7 bases from J, leaving 5 bases between. The CDR3 loop reads CSARGGNSPLHF. CDR3 coding DNA: TGCAGTGCTAGAGGCGGGAATTCACCCCTCCACTTT.

This clonotype was seen ten or more times. The rearrangement uses TRBV7-9 and TRBJ2-2, with unresolved D. Germline assignment: CDR1 SEHNR and CDR2 FQNEAQ (reference sequence). The CDR3 length is 12 residues. V was shortened by 4 bases and J by 8 bases, with 8 bases between the two germline ends. CDR3: CASSWVGGELFF. The CDR3 DNA sequence: TGTGCCAGCAGCTGGGTAGGAGGGGAGCTGTTTTTT. Filled out from reference TRBV7-9 and TRBJ2-2, the complete variable domain reads DTGVSQNPRHKITKRGQNVTFRCDPISEHNRLYWYRQTLGQGPEFLTYFQNEAQLEKSRLLSDRFSAERPKGSFSTLEIQRTEQGDSAMYLCASSWVGGELFFGEGSRLTVL.

This clonotype was found a few times. V and J are TRBV7-9 and TRBJ2-1; 12 bases agree with TRBD2. CDR3 length: 16 amino acids. V was clipped by 6 bases and J by 6 bases; unmatched bases: 9. In germline, CDR1 is SEHNR, CDR2 FQNEAQ (reference sequence). CDR3 DNA: TGTGCCAGCAGTGCCCCGGGACTAGCGGGTTTCAATGAGCAGTTCTTC. Amino acid sequence: CASSAPGLAGFNEQFF.

This chain joins TRBV11-2 and TRBJ2-3, with 8 bases fitting TRBD2. Germline V CDR1 and CDR2: SGHAT, FQNNGV. V lost 4 bases and J lost 4; bases outside the gene matches: 10. The CDR3 is 16 amino acids. The CDR3 reads CASSSEAGEVADTQYF. The CDR3 coding sequence is TGTGCCAGCAGCTCGGAAGCGGGAGAGGTCGCAGATACGCAGTATTTT.

The V call is TRBV15, the J call TRBJ2-7; D gene ambiguous. The CDR3 spans 14 residues. Germline CDR1 and CDR2: LNHNV and YYDKDF (reference sequence). V lost 4 bases to trimming and J lost 4 bases, with 14 bases between them. The CDR3 DNA follows: TGTGCCACCAGCACTCAGGACCGGGTGTACGAGCAGTACTTC. Protein sequence: CATSTQDRVYEQYF.

In this sample, this clonotype turned up many times. For the CDR3, the DNA is TGTGCCAGTAGGTACAGGGGGCGGGACTATGGCTACACCTTC. It encodes CASRYRGRDYGYTF. The chain employs TRBV19 and TRBJ1-2, with 9 nucleotides matching TRBD1. Germline V gene lookup returns CDR1 LNHDA and CDR2 SQIVND (reference sequence). Trimming removed 6 bases from V and 3 bases from J; junction bases left unmatched: 5. The CDR3 totals 14 residues.

J is TRBJ2-7 and V is TRBV11-2, with 7 bases matching TRBD1. The CDR3 spans 14 residues. J gave up 7 bases and V 4 bases, and 10 bases lay outside the gene matches. Germline-derived CDR1 and CDR2 are SGHAT and FQNNGV. CDR3 sequence reads: CASSSQTGMSEQYF. CDR3 in DNA: TGTGCCAGCAGCTCCCAGACAGGGATGAGTGAGCAGTACTTC.

This clonotype was picked up a small number of times. V is TRBV12-3 or TRBV12-4 and J is TRBJ2-7, with D uncertain. CDR3 length equals 13 residues. V was trimmed by 5 bases and J by 7 bases, leaving 15 bases between them. The chain's CDR3 is CASSHLDRDEQYF. The CDR3 DNA reads TGTGCCAGCAGTCATCTCGACCGAGATGAGCAGTACTTC.

The chain recombines TRBV4-2 with TRBJ2-1; D perhaps matches TRBD2 (5 bases). This CDR3 is built from 15 residues. Germline CDR1 is LGHNA and CDR2 is YNFKEQ. Deletions cut 0 bases from V and 6 bases from J, with 12 bases between. CDR3 sequence (DNA): TGTGCCAGCAGCCAAGATAGGGAGCTCGGCAATGAGCAGTTCTTC. This translates into CASSQDRELGNEQFF.

This clonotype was counted ten times or more. This chain connects TRBV7-9 to TRBJ2-3, with TRBD2 matching over 15 bases. Losses at the gene ends were 5 bases for V and 5 bases for J; bases not matched to a gene: 11. The CDR3 loop spans 18 amino acids. Germline V gene sequence: CDR1 SEHNR, CDR2 FQNEAQ (reference sequence). The CDR3 spells CASSLRTSGRARIDTQYF. CDR3 nucleotide sequence: TGTGCCAGCAGCCTGCGGACTAGCGGGAGGGCCAGGATAGATACGCAGTATTTT.

This chain joins TRBV10-1 and TRBJ2-7; D unresolved. The CDR3 is made up of 15 amino acids. V lost 3 bases and J 3 bases, leaving 15 bases between the germline ends. Germline loops: CDR1 WNHNN, CDR2 SYGVQD (reference sequence). The CDR3 DNA is TGCGCCAGCAGTGACTCCGCGGCAGGATTCTACGAGCAGTACTTC. As protein: CASSDSAAGFYEQYF.

This clonotype came up a few times. CDR3 residues: CASPTPGRGDNEQFF. DNA of the CDR3: TGTGCCAGCCCTACACCGGGCCGGGGGGACAATGAGCAGTTCTTC. The rearrangement joins TRBV18 to TRBJ2-1; TRBD2 matches 7 bases. This CDR3 spans 15 amino acids. CDR1 is KGHSH and CDR2 is LQKENI in the germline V gene. V lost 8 bases and J lost 5; bases outside the gene matches: 12.

This clonotype showed up just a few times. The rearrangement links TRBV10-2 to TRBJ1-1, with D uncertain. Trimming removed 5 bases from V and 1 base from J, with 8 bases in between. Germline V gene sequence: CDR1 WSHSY, CDR2 SAAADI. This CDR3 has 13 amino acids. The CDR3 loop reads CASSLAENTEAFF. The CDR3 DNA sequence: TGCGCCAGCAGTTTAGCGGAGAACACTGAAGCTTTCTTT.

V gene TRBV6-6 combines with J gene TRBJ2-5; possible D gene TRBD1, 6 bases. Germline loops: CDR1 MNHNY, CDR2 SVGAGI (reference sequence). V was pared by 8 bases and J by 3 bases, with 10 bases between. The CDR3 loop spans 12 amino acids. The CDR3 protein is CASGRQEETQYF. The CDR3 DNA reads TGTGCCAGCGGTCGACAGGAAGAGACCCAGTACTTC.

This rearrangement joins TRBV11-2 to TRBJ1-2; D remains unclear. Germline assignment: CDR1 SGHAT and CDR2 FQNNGV. This CDR3 has 14 amino acids. V dropped 5 bases and J dropped 8 bases, with 18 bases sitting between them. The CDR3 sequence: CASSPRRGFLGYTF. CDR3 DNA sequence: TGTGCCAGCAGCCCCCGGAGAGGGTTCTTGGGCTACACCTTC.

This chain connects TRBV7-9 to TRBJ2-7, with D perhaps matching TRBD1 (6 bases). The CDR3 is made up of 13 amino acids. In germline, CDR1 is SEHNR, CDR2 FQNEAQ (reference sequence). Trimming took off 3 bases at V and 2 bases at J, with 8 bases between the two ends. CDR3 nucleotides: TGTGCCAGCAGCTTTAGACAGGCCTACGAGCAGTACTTC. Translating gives CASSFRQAYEQYF.

This clonotype was detected only a few times. CDR3 DNA: TGTGCCAGCAGTCGGACAGCAAGCTCTGGGGCCAACGTCCTGACTTTC. Translated, it gives CASSRTASSGANVLTF. This chain joins TRBV6-1 and TRBJ2-6, with D maybe TRBD1 (6 bases). Looked up from germline, CDR1 is MNHNS and CDR2 is SASEGT. V shed 5 bases and J shed 0 bases, with 11 bases lying between them. The CDR3 totals 16 residues.

This chain joins TRBV24-1 and TRBJ2-1; 11 nucleotides agree with TRBD2. Germline V gene sequence: CDR1 KGHDR, CDR2 SFDVKD. The CDR3 extends over 16 amino acids. The V gene end was trimmed by 3 bases and the J gene end by 5 bases; junction bases not matched to a gene: 5. In DNA form, the CDR3 reads TGTGCCACCAGTGATCCAACTAGCGGGGGTAACAATGAGCAGTTCTTC. It is translated as CATSDPTSGGNNEQFF.